A single sample is the source of the 9 T cell receptor beta chains below, sequenced in a study of blood T cell repertoires in COVID-19. Libraries were prepared by immunoSEQ multiplex PCR; TCRdb keeps only in-frame clonotypes and omits some of them. The sample yields about 110,000 clones, around 80% seen once. Sequenced sample: peripheral blood. Receptors were obtained from a woman of 80 years or more with active or convalescent COVID-19.

The chain uses TRBV28 and TRBJ1-3; 9 bases fit TRBD1. The V and J ends lost 4 bases and 9 bases, in that order; junction bases with no gene match: 7. The CDR3 length is 14 residues. Per germline, CDR1 MDHEN and CDR2 SYDVKM. The CDR3 nucleotides read TGTGCCAGCAGTTCCCGAAGACAGGGGGTCACCATATATTTT. Amino acids: CASSSRRQGVTIYF. Supplemented by reference TRBV28 and TRBJ1-3, the full variable domain reads DVKVTQSSRYLVKRTGEKVFLECVQDMDHENMFWYRQDPGLGLRLIYFSYDVKMKEKGDIPEGYSVSREKKERFSLILESASTNQTSMYLCASSSRRQGVTIYFGEGSWLTVV.

The gene calls are TRBV2 and TRBJ2-7, with TRBD2 identical over 15 bases. Germline lookup yields CDR1 SNHLY and CDR2 FYNNEI. The V gene end was trimmed by 7 bases and the J gene end by 4 bases; junction bases not matched to a gene: 8. The CDR3 runs 16 residues. CDR3 nucleotides: TGTGCCAGCAAAAAGGGACTAGCGGGAGGTGGTTACGAGCAGTACTTC. Its protein product is CASKKGLAGGGYEQYF.

J is TRBJ1-4 and V is TRBV18, with 9 bases identical to TRBD1. The V gene's germline CDR1 is KGHSH and CDR2 LQKENI. The CDR3 consists of 15 residues. V dropped 3 bases and J dropped 3; count of bases not matched to a gene: 2. CDR3 sequence (DNA): TGTGCCAGCTCACCGGGGACAGGGCCTAATGAAAAACTGTTTTTT. This sequence encodes CASSPGTGPNEKLFF.

This clone has only a few counts. The chain combines TRBV5-6 with TRBJ2-7, with D uncertain. Germline V gene lookup returns CDR1 SGHDT and CDR2 YYEEEE. CDR3 length: 13 residues. Deletions cut 4 bases from V and 3 bases from J, with 11 bases between. CDR3 region: CASSVLLDYEQYF. The CDR3 DNA is TGTGCCAGCAGCGTATTATTAGACTACGAGCAGTACTTC.

This clone was counted once. The chain joins TRBV7-8 to TRBJ1-5; D unclear. CDR1 and CDR2 (germline): SGHVS, FQNEAQ. Trimming left V 2 bases short and J 6 bases short, with 8 bases between. There are 13 residues in the CDR3. For the CDR3, the DNA is TGTGCCAGCAGCTTATATTCAGGTCAGCCCCAGCATTTT. Amino acid sequence: CASSLYSGQPQHF.

The CDR3 region has the DNA TGTGCCAGCTCACCACGACAGGGGATGAACACTGAAGCTTTCTTT. It translates to CASSPRQGMNTEAFF. The chain combines TRBV18 with TRBJ1-1; TRBD1 aligns across 8 bases. J lost 0 bases, V lost 1 base, and 1 base had no gene match. Germline V gene lookup returns CDR1 KGHSH and CDR2 LQKENI. This CDR3 comprises 15 residues.

This clone has just one count. The chain links TRBV5-6 to TRBJ2-7; a weak D match, TRBD1 (6 bases). V lost 0 bases to trimming and J lost 4 bases, with 8 bases between them. Germline loops: CDR1 SGHDT, CDR2 YYEEEE. There are 13 residues in the CDR3. DNA of the CDR3: TGTGCCAGCAGCTTGGTGACAGGATACGAGCAGTACTTC. Amino acids: CASSLVTGYEQYF.

The V and J genes are TRBV11-2 and TRBJ2-7; D gene unclear. In germline, CDR1 is SGHAT, CDR2 FQNNGV. This CDR3 spans 13 amino acids. The V gene lost 1 base and the J gene lost 4 bases, with 8 bases spanning the gap. CDR3 DNA: TGTGCCAGCAGCTTAGGAGCCACTTACGAGCAGTACTTC. It encodes CASSLGATYEQYF.

V gene TRBV3-1 (or the pseudogene TRBV3-2) combines with J gene TRBJ2-3, with a tentative D call TRBD2 (6 bases). The CDR3 consists of 14 residues. The germline V gene has CDR1 LGHDT and CDR2 YNNKEL (reference sequence). The V end was cut by 3 bases, the J end by 0 bases, with 7 bases between. In nucleotides, the CDR3 is TGTGCCAGCAGCCACAGCGGGAGCACAGATACGCAGTATTTT. Translation: CASSHSGSTDTQYF.